This is a list of T cell receptor beta chains from one sample in a study of OX40 agonist ivuxolimab in advanced cancers. Using immunoSEQ multiplex PCR, the repertoire was profiled, and TCRdb retains in-frame clones only, with some absent. The sample lists tens of thousands of clones, approximately 90% seen once, with 6.5% to 8.5% in the top ten. Sequencing was performed on CD4+ or CD8+ T cells sorted from blood, taken in a trial of the OX40 agonist ivuxolimab. The receptors derive from an adult with an advanced solid tumor such as melanoma, head and neck, liver or kidney cancer. Both conserved end residues are trimmed from each CDR3.

j_call	v_call	cdr3_aa
TRBJ2-1	TRBV6-5	ASSGGLYNEQF
TRBJ2-5	TRBV2	ASSELSGRGEETQY
TRBJ2-7	TRBV6-6	ASSSTSGRAYEQY
TRBJ1-3	TRBV11-2	ASSAIKGSGNTIY
TRBJ2-7	TRBV10-1	ASSRTGVRYEQY
TRBJ2-3	TRBV7-7	ASSLVRGATSTQY
TRBJ1-5	TRBV27	ASSITAYQPQH
TRBJ1-2	TRBV30	AWRAPAPGYT
TRBJ2-7	TRBV6-9	ASSYIGTSGYEQY
TRBJ2-1	TRBV2	ASSSGGDYNEQF
TRBJ2-2	TRBV27	ASTTPEGSRNTGELF
TRBJ2-7	TRBV4-1	ASSQVEGSSYEQY
TRBJ1-3	TRBV9	ASSVSTGFAGNTIY
TRBJ2-3	TRBV6-4	ASSAGTSTDTQY
TRBJ1-5	TRBV9	ASSVAGNNNQPQH
TRBJ2-3	TRBV25-1	ASSEGRFVNTDTQY
TRBJ2-7	TRBV5-1	ASTPGGVIYEQY
TRBJ1-2	TRBV6-6	ASSYKGLGYT
TRBJ2-7	TRBV6-1	ASSEERYRGAYEQY
TRBJ1-2	TRBV6-1	ASSAPSQGNDYGYT
TRBJ1-4	TRBV9	ASSATGATNEKLF
TRBJ2-5	TRBV7-9	ASSSQRERGETQY
TRBJ2-1	TRBV16	ASSQQGSASYNEQF
TRBJ2-7	TRBV9	ASSSSGQGSYEQY
TRBJ1-1	TRBV9	ASSLSSGQGTEAF